This TCR beta chain was identified in a study of shared clonotypes between healthy human individuals (dated by TCRdb to the early 2020s). Background on the whole study: A couple of women and three men aged 18 to 49 years were included in the cohort. To increase sequencing depth and limit assay-specific biases, different laboratories used diverse techniques to prepare libraries and sequence TCR repertoires. Each donor's leukapheresis produced roughly between roughly 0.85 and 9.5 billion PBMCs. For each donor, CD4 naive and CD4 memory were each run on three plates, CD8 naive on two plates, and CD8 memory on one plate. To estimate repertoire size and how much clonotypes are shared between individuals, the study performed deep sequencing of blood TCR repertoires from roughly five healthy adults. Points the paper makes about the study in general: Only blood was sampled, and tissue TCR repertoires likely differ from those in blood. Even with the large sequencing depth, rarefaction of the sorted-subset datasets indicated that sequencing was incomplete. Across a handful of donors, approximately 5% of naive CD4, roughly 3.8% of naive CD8, under 2.5% of memory CD4, and under 0.45% of memory CD8 clonotypes were shared. Based on pairwise subsampling, the degree of clonotype sharing among donors was expected to be affected by sequencing depth. Clonotypes shared by all four sorted-subset donors showed higher generation probabilities than non-shared clonotypes. Naive subsets generally had larger estimated clonotype richness than memory subsets. The genetic and exposure-history diversity represented was limited by the small number of donors.

The V end loses 2 bases and the J end loses 2 bases, and a stretch of 7 bases separates them. From the cysteine up to the phenylalanine, the CDR3 has a length of 14 residues. CDR3 DNA is the only sequence kept; it has 42 bases, read in frame from the first base. Via the germline V gene, CDR1 is KGHSH and CDR2 LQKENI. In regard to this clone: Its target antigen remains unknown. The sample holds no much larger clone one base away, and base qualities are not on file.

Using the deep immunoSEQ assay, TCR CDR3 regions were amplified from genomic DNA by multiplex PCR. For each cell subset, the extracted genomic DNA was distributed evenly across all wells of several immunoSEQ 96-well plates, and each plate served as one replicate. For sorted subsets, about 0.2 ug genomic DNA, equal to about 30,000 T cell genomes, was loaded into each replicate PCR. The purified libraries were quantified using a Qubit 3.0 fluorometer, sized with a Bioanalyzer 2100, and then quantified again using the KAPA Library Quantification kit. Every immunoSEQ 96-well plate was sequenced on a separate single-read 150-cycle Illumina NextSeq 550 flow cell. On the study's bioinformatics: Because the immunoSEQ output held only junctional sequences and lacked quality scores, the filtering could not match the filtering applied to full-length reads. Sequences were annotated with PyIR, a Python wrapper for IgBLAST v1.9, and V/J genes and CDR3 were assigned using IMGT germline references. Reads with weak V/J assignments (E-value above 1e-6), missing CDR3, stop codons, out-of-frame junctions, or ambiguous translated residues were removed. V3J clonotypes were defined as sequences sharing an identical inferred V gene, J gene, and CDR3 amino acid sequence. The percentage overlap between two repertoires was calculated by dividing the number of shared unique clonotypes by the size of the smaller repertoire. RTK rarefaction, the Chao1 estimator, and Recon v2.1 estimates of unobserved clonotypes were used to assess repertoire richness. Generation probabilities for all TCRbeta clonotypes obtained by the gDNA method from a handful of donors were computed using OLGA. The source is immuneACCESS, and TCRdb retained only in-frame sequences with V and J called. Part of the clones is not carried over; for the studies checked, unresolved V genes explain less than half of this, and the remainder is unexplained. Clonal size and the V and J genes are those of that table, whereas D and trimming came from the DNA. The sample profile shows around 1.6 million clones; approximately 98% of them were found once. The ten largest make up less than 0.55% of the sample.

The donors were healthy, HIV-negative adults with no recently reported acute infections or vaccinations. Every donor was a Caucasian adult living in Nashville, Tennessee, USA. Magnetic negative selection was used to enrich CD4+ T cells, after which naive cells were positively selected on CD45RA and the negative fraction became the memory subset. Blood was collected by leukapheresis, and PBMCs were isolated by Ficoll-Histopaque density gradient centrifugation and then cryopreserved in liquid nitrogen vapor phase. Purity and quantity of every magnetically sorted T cell population were checked by analytical flow cytometry. Genomic DNA was isolated from every sorted fraction and measured by UV absorbance on a Nanodrop 2000c.

This sequence was found in a man younger than 40 in good health. The sequencing input was naive CD4+ T cells sorted from blood. The cell subset or site label, as the study defines it: CD45RA+ positively selected. This receptor chain uses TRBV18 and TRBJ2-4, with the D gene not confidently named. The nucleotide sequence is TGTGCCAGCTCACCAGGGGTGTCCAAAAACATTCAGTACTTC. Its translation reads: CASSPGVSKNIQYF.